This TCR beta chain originates from a study of regulatory T cells in long-lasting Graves disease. Sample time point: newly diagnosed GD, antithyroid drugs for less than 3 months. Researchers made the TCR library from RNA that was extracted from PBMCs. Patients hailed from an endocrinology department in Xi'an, China. According to the study, TCR beta libraries were built with iRepertoire HTBI primers and CDR3-region Arm-PCR. MiXCR, applied by TCRdb to the multiplex PCR reads, yields one record per CDR3 protein. The sample contains fewer than 550,000 distinct CDR3 sequences, 16% of which appear only once. The same specimen was also included in a second study, on T cells in Graves' hyperthyroidism and ophthalmopathy. From that second work: Most clonotypes expanded in the thyroid (above 0.001) were also present in blood. Separation of ophthalmopathy from stable hyperthyroidism was achieved by a 13 V-J model.

Sequencing used peripheral blood mononuclear cells (PBMCs), obtained at new diagnosis, from a patient treated with antithyroid drugs. The sequence came from a young woman with Graves disease.

In nucleotides, the CDR3 is TGCGCCAGCAGCCAACGGACAGGCCTGAACACTGAAGCTTTCTTT. Translated, it gives CASSQRTGLNTEAFF. V gene TRBV4-3 combines with J gene TRBJ1-1; 7 nucleotides line up with TRBD1. CDR1 is LGHNA, CDR2 YSLEER, per germline. V lost 2 bases and J lost 0; bases outside the gene matches: 3. CDR3 length: 15 amino acids.